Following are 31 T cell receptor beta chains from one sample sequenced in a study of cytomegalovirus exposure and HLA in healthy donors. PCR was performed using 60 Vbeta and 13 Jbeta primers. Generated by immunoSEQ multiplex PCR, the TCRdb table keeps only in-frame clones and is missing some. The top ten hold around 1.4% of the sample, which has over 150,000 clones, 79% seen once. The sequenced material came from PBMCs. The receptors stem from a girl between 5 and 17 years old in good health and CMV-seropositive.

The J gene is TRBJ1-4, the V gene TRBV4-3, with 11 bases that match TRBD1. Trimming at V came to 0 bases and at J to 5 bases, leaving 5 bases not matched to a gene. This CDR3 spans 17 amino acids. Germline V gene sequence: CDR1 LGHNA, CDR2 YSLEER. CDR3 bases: TGCGCCAGCAGCCAAGAACTAGGGACAGGGGGGAATGAAAAACTGTTTTTT. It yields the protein CASSQELGTGGNEKLFF.

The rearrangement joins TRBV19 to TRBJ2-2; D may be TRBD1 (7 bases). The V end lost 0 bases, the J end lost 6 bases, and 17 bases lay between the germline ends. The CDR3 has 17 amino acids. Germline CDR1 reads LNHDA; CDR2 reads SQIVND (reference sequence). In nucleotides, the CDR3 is TGTGCCAGTAGTATAGATCTTGGAGGGGGCGATTCCGGGGAGCTGTTTTTT. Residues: CASSIDLGGGDSGELFF.

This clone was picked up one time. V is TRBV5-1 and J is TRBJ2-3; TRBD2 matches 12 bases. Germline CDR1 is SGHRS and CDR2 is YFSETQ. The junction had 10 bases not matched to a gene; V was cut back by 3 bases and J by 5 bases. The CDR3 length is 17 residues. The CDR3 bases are TGCGCCAGCAGCTCCGGACTAGCGGGGTCCTCACGAGATACGCAGTATTTT. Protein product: CASSSGLAGSSRDTQYF.

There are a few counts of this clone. The CDR3 DNA follows: TGTGCCAGCAGCCCGGACAGCTTTGAAGCTTTCTTT. Its protein product is CASSPDSFEAFF. V is TRBV6-6 and J is TRBJ1-1; D might be TRBD1 (6 bases). V shed 6 bases and J shed 7 bases, with 12 bases lying between them. Germline V CDR1 and CDR2: MNHNY, SVGAGI (reference sequence). CDR3 length: 12 amino acids.

The CDR3 DNA sequence: TGTGCCATCAGTGGTACTAGCGGGGTGTTTGAGCAGTTCTTC. The encoded protein is CAISGTSGVFEQFF. This sequence joins TRBV10-3 and TRBJ2-1; 10 bases are shared with TRBD2. V trimming: 4 bases; J trimming: 9 bases; junction bases outside the gene matches: 6. Germline V gives CDR1 ENHRY, CDR2 SYGVKD. The CDR3 sequence is 14 residues long.

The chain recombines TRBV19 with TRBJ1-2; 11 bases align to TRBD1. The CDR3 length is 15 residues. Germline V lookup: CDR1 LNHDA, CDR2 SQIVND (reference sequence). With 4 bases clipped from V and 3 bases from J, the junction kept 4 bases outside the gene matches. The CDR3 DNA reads TGTGCCAGTAGTAGGGGGACAGGGGGAGACTATGGCTACACCTTC. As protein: CASSRGTGGDYGYTF. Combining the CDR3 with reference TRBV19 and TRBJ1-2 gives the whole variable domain DGGITQSPKYLFRKEGQNVTLSCEQNLNHDAMYWYRQDPGQGLRLIYYSQIVNDFQKGDIAEGYSVSREKKESFPLTVTSAQKNPTAFYLCASSRGTGGDYGYTFGSGTRLTVV.

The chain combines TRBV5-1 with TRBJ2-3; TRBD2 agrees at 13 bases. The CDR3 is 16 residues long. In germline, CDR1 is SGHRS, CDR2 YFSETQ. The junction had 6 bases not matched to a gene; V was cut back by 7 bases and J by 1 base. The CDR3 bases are TGCGCCAGCTCCTTGACTAGCGGGGGGCGCACAGATACGCAGTATTTT. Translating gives CASSLTSGGRTDTQYF.

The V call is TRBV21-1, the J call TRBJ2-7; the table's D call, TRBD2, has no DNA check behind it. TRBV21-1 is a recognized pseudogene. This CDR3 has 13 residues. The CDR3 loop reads CASIGSTAYEQYF. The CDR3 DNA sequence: TGTGCCAGCATCGGGTCGACTGCCTACGAGCAGTACTTC.

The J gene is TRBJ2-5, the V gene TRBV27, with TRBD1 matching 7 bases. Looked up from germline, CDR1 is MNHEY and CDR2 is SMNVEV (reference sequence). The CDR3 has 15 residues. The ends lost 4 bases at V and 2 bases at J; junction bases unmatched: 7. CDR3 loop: CASSSQDRMQETQYF. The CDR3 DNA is TGTGCCAGCAGTTCCCAGGACAGGATGCAAGAGACCCAGTACTTC.

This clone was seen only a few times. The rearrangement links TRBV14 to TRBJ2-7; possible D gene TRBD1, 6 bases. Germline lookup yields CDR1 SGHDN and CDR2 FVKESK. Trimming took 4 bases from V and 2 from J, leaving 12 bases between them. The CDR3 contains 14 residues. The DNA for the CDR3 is TGTGCCAGCAGCCTACAAGGGGGAACCTACGAGCAGTACTTC. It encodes CASSLQGGTYEQYF.

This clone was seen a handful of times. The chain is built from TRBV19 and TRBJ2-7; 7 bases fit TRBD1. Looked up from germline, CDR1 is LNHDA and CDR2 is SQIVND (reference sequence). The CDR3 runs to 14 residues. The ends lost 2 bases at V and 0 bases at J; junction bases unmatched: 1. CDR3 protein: CASSIQGVSYEQYF. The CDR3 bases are TGTGCCAGTAGTATACAGGGGGTCTCCTACGAGCAGTACTTC.

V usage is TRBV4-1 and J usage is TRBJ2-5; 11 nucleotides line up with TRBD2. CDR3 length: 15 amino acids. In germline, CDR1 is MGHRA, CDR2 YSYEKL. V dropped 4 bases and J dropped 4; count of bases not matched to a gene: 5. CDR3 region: CASSLIAGGGETQYF. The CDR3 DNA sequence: TGCGCCAGCAGCCTTATAGCGGGGGGGGGAGAGACCCAGTACTTC.

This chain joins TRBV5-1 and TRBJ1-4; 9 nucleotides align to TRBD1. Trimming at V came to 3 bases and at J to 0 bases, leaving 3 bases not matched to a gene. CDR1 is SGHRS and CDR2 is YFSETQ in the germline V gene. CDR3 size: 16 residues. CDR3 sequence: CASSSGDRATNEKLFF. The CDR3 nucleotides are TGCGCCAGCAGCTCCGGGGACAGGGCAACTAATGAAAAACTGTTTTTT.

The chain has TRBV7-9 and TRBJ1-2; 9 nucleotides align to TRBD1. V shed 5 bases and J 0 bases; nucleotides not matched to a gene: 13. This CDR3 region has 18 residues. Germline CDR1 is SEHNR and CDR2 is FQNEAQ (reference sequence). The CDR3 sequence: CASSPDRGAHLTNYGYTF. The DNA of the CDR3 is TGTGCCAGCAGCCCCGACAGGGGGGCCCATCTCACTAACTATGGCTACACCTTC.

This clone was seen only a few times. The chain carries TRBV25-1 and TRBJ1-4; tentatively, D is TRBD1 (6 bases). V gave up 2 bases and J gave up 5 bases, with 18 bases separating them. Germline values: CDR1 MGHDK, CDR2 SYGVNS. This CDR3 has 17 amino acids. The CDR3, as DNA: TGTGCCAGCAGTGAAAACCCGTCGACAGGACAAAATGAAAAACTGTTTTTT. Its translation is CASSENPSTGQNEKLFF.

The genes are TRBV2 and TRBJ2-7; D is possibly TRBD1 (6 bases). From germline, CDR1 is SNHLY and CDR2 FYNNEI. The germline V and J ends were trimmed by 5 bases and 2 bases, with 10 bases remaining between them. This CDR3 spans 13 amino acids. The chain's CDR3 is CASSLQGPYEQYF. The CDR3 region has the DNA TGTGCCAGCAGTCTACAGGGCCCCTACGAGCAGTACTTC.

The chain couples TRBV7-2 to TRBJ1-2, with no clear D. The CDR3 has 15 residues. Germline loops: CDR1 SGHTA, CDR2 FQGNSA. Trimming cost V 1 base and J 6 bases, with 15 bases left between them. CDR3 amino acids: CASSLGPGVGDGYTF. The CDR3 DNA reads TGTGCCAGCAGCTTAGGTCCAGGCGTGGGAGATGGCTACACCTTC.

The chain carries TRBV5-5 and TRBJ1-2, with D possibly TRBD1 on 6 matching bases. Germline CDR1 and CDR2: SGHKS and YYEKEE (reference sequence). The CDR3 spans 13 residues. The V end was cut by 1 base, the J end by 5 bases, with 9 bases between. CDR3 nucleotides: TGTGCCAGCAGCTTGAAGGGACAATATGGCTACACCTTC. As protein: CASSLKGQYGYTF. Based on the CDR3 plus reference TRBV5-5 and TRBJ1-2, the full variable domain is DAGVTQSPTHLIKTRGQQVTLRCSPISGHKSVSWYQQVLGQGPQFIFQYYEKEERGRGNFPDRFSARQFPNYSSELNVNALLLGDSALYLCASSLKGQYGYTFGSGTRLTVV.

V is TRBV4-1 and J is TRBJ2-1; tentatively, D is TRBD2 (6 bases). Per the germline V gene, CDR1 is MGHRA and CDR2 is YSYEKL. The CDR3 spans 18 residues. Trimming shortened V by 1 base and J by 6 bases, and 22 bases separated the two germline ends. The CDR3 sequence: CASSQGGPDWGTVNEQFF. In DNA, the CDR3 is TGCGCCAGCAGCCAAGGGGGACCCGATTGGGGGACTGTCAATGAGCAGTTCTTC.

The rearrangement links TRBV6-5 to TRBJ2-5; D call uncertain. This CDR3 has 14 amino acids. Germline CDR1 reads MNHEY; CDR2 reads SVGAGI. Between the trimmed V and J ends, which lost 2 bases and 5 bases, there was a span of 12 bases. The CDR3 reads CASSYGFAGETQYF. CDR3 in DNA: TGTGCCAGCAGTTACGGGTTCGCAGGCGAGACCCAGTACTTC.

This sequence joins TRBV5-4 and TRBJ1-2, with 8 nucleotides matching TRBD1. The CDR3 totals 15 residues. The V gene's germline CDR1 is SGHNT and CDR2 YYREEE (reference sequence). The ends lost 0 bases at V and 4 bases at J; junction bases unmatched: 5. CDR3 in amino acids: CASSLVQGVGYGYTF. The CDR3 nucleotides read TGTGCCAGCAGCTTGGTACAGGGGGTAGGCTATGGCTACACCTTC.

The CDR3 protein is CASSDPRGTGEQETQYF. The CDR3 bases are TGTGCCAGCAGTGACCCTAGGGGGACAGGGGAACAAGAGACCCAGTACTTC. The chain couples TRBV2 to TRBJ2-5, with 10 bases matching TRBD1. V shed 3 bases and J 2 bases; nucleotides not matched to a gene: 9. Germline assignment: CDR1 SNHLY and CDR2 FYNNEI. The CDR3 sequence is 17 residues long. Filled out from reference TRBV2 and TRBJ2-5, the complete variable domain reads EPEVTQTPSHQVTQMGQEVILRCVPISNHLYFYWYRQILGQKVEFLVSFYNNEISEKSEIFDDQFSVERPDGSNFTLKIRSTKLEDSAMYFCASSDPRGTGEQETQYFGPGTRLLVL.

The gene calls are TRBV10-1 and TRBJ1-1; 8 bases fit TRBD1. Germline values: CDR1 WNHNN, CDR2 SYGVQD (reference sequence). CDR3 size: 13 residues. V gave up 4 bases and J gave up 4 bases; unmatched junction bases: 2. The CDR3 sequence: CASSGDRGTEAFF. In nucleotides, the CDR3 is TGCGCCAGCAGTGGTGACAGGGGCACTGAAGCTTTCTTT.

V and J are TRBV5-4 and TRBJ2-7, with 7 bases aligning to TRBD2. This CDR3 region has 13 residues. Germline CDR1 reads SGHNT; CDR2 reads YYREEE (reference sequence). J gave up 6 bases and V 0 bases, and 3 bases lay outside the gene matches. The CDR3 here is CASSLATGGEQYF. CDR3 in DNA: TGTGCCAGCAGCTTGGCCACGGGGGGCGAGCAGTACTTC.

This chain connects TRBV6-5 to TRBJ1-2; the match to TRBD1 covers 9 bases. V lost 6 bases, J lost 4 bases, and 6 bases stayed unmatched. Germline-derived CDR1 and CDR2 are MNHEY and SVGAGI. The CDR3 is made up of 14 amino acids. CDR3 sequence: CASRRGQGTYGYTF. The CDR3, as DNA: TGTGCCAGCAGGCGAGGACAGGGGACCTATGGCTACACCTTC.

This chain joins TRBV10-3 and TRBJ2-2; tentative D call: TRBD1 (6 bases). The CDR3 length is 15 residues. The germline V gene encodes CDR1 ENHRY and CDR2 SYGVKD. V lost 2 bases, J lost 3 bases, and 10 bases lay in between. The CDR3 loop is CAISEQGRDTGELFF. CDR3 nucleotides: TGTGCCATCAGTGAGCAGGGGCGCGACACCGGGGAGCTGTTTTTT.

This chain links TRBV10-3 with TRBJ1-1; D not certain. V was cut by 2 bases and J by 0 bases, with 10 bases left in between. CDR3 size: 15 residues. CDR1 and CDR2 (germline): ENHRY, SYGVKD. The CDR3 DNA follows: TGTGCCATCAGTGAGGAGGGTAGGTTGAACACTGAAGCTTTCTTT. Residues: CAISEEGRLNTEAFF.

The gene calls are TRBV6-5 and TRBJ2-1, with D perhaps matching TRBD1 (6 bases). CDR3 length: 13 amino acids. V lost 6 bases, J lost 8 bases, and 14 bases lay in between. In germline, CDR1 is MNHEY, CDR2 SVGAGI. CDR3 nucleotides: TGTGCCAGCAGGCTTACAGGGCGGGATGAGCAGTTCTTC. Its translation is CASRLTGRDEQFF.

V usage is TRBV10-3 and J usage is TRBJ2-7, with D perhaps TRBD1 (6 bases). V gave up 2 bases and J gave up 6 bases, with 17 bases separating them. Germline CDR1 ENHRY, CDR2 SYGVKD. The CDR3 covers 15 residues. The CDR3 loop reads CAISEPGNRASEQYF. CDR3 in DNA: TGTGCCATCAGTGAGCCCGGGAACAGGGCGAGCGAGCAGTACTTC.

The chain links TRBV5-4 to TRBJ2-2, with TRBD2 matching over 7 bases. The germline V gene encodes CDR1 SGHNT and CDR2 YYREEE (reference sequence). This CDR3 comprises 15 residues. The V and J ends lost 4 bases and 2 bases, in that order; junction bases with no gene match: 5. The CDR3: CASSIRDYNTGELFF. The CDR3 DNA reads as TGTGCCAGCAGCATCCGGGACTATAACACCGGGGAGCTGTTTTTT. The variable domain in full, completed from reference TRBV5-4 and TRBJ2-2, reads ETGVTQSPTHLIKTRGQQVTLRCSSQSGHNTVSWYQQALGQGPQFIFQYYREEENGRGNFPPRFSGLQFPNYSSELNVNALELDDSALYLCASSIRDYNTGELFFGEGSRLTVL.

CDR3 residues: CAWSEGTSGTETQYF. CDR3 nucleotides: TGTGCCTGGAGCGAGGGGACTAGCGGGACGGAGACCCAGTACTTC. This chain uses TRBV30 with TRBJ2-5; 13 nucleotides agree with TRBD2. With V trimmed by 3 bases and J by 5 bases, 6 bases remained unmatched. This CDR3 is 15 amino acids long. Germline CDR1 reads GTSNPN; CDR2 reads SVGIG (reference sequence).